This TCR beta chain came from a study of CD8 T cells in ankylosing spondylitis. MiXCR, run by TCRdb on the 5' RACE reads, gives a single entry per CDR3 protein. The profile shows 30,000 to 45,000 distinct CDR3 sequences, approximately 15% of them singletons. CDR1 is MDHEN, CDR2 SYDVKM, per germline. Deletions cut 3 bases from V and 5 bases from J, with 10 bases between. This CDR3 has 13 amino acids. The receptor comes from a male donor with ankylosing spondylitis or in good health (not recorded which). The chain links TRBV28 to TRBJ2-5; the D gene is possibly TRBD1 (6 bases). The sequenced material came from blood. CDR3 sequence (DNA): TGTGCCAGCAGTTTCAACAGGGAGGAGACCCAGTACTTC. It codes for CASSFNREETQYF.